Presented here are 25 T cell receptor beta chains from one specimen sequenced in a study of CXCR3-negative and CXCR3-positive naive CD8 T cells. UMI-tagged TRB cDNA libraries were built via 5' RACE. One entry per CDR3 protein, without DNA, is what TCRdb gives after re-calling the 5' RACE reads. This sample's table has 45,000 to 65,000 distinct CDR3 sequences. The sequenced sample consisted of naive CXCR3- CD8+ T cells from blood. Subset noted: CD45RO-CCR7+CD27+CD95- naive CD8+ T cells lacking CXCR3 (TNR3-). The source is a human donor in good health. Some clones in this sample may be carry-over from other donors' samples.

The V and J genes are TRBV5-5 and TRBJ2-5; as DNA is missing, the TRBD2 call by TCRdb cannot be tested. This CDR3 region has 16 residues. Germline V gene sequence: CDR1 SGHKS, CDR2 YYEKEE (reference sequence). The CDR3 loop is CASSLRFASSQETQYF.

The chain combines TRBV28 with TRBJ2-5; lacking DNA, the TRBD1 call made by TCRdb goes unchecked. CDR1 and CDR2 from the germline V gene are MDHEN and SYDVKM. The CDR3 consists of 16 residues. The CDR3 sequence: CASSPGGSGDQETQYF.

V is TRBV28 and J is TRBJ2-7. Germline V gives CDR1 MDHEN, CDR2 SYDVKM. This CDR3 is 13 amino acids long. Here the CDR3 reads CASSFWDPYEQYF.

The CDR3 spells CSVVGSNTGELFF. The chain couples TRBV29-1 to TRBJ2-2. The CDR3 runs 13 residues. Germline assignment: CDR1 SQVTM and CDR2 ANQGSEA.

The chain has TRBV28 and TRBJ2-7; with no DNA, the TCRdb D assignment of TRBD1 cannot be verified. CDR3 length: 15 residues. The germline gives CDR1 MDHEN, CDR2 SYDVKM. CDR3 protein: CASSLTGGLSHEQYF.

The chain has TRBV12-3 or TRBV12-4 and TRBJ1-1. This CDR3 has 13 amino acids. The CDR3 spells CASSFQTNTEAFF.

The V and J genes are TRBV28 and TRBJ2-5; there is no DNA to check the TCRdb D call of TRBD1. This CDR3 has 14 residues. Germline values: CDR1 MDHEN, CDR2 SYDVKM. This chain's CDR3 is CASSLDRAQETQYF.

The V and J genes are TRBV28 and TRBJ2-7; TCRdb proposes TRBD1, but this gene call is untestable without DNA. Germline CDR1 is MDHEN and CDR2 is SYDVKM. This CDR3 is 15 amino acids long. CDR3 protein: CASSPILTGIYEQYF.

The chain has TRBV20-1 and TRBJ1-5; no DNA is available, so the TRBD1 call from TCRdb remains unchecked. The CDR3 sequence is 14 residues long. Germline values: CDR1 DFQATT, CDR2 SNEGSKA (reference sequence). CDR3 in amino acids: CSAAGTGGSQPQHF.

The V call is TRBV4-3, the J call TRBJ1-3. The CDR3 sequence is 18 residues long. Germline CDR1 reads LGHNA; CDR2 reads YSLEER. CDR3: CASSQEFVGERTGNTIYF.

CDR3 residues: CASSLASSYNEQFF. The chain recombines TRBV7-9 with TRBJ2-1. Looked up from germline, CDR1 is SEHNR and CDR2 is FQNEAQ (reference sequence). CDR3 length equals 14 residues.

This rearrangement joins TRBV4-2 to TRBJ2-3; TCRdb's assignment of TRBD2 cannot be checked, as there is no DNA. Germline-derived CDR1 and CDR2 are LGHNA and YNFKEQ. The CDR3 totals 16 residues. CDR3 in amino acids: CASSQAQAGGTDTQYF.

V is TRBV28 and J is TRBJ2-1. Germline-derived CDR1 and CDR2 are MDHEN and SYDVKM. This CDR3 comprises 13 residues. This chain's CDR3 is CASSFGSYNEQFF.

The V gene is TRBV29-1, the J gene TRBJ1-2; the TRBD1 assignment by TCRdb is unverifiable without DNA. The CDR3 runs to 13 residues. Germline V gene data show CDR1 as SQVTM and CDR2 as ANQGSEA. The CDR3: CSVSLDREEGYTF. Looking up the rest from reference TRBV29-1 and TRBJ1-2 gives the full variable domain: SAVISQKPSRDICQRGTSLTIQCQVDSQVTMMFWYRQQPGQSLTLIATANQGSEATYESGFVIDKFPISRPNLTFSTLTVSNMSPEDSSIYLCSVSLDREEGYTFGSGTRLTVV.

V and J are TRBV7-9 and TRBJ2-3; TCRdb's D gene call, TRBD2, goes unchecked for lack of DNA. CDR3 length: 15 residues. Germline V lookup: CDR1 SEHNR, CDR2 FQNEAQ (reference sequence). This CDR3 reads CASSLEAGYTDTQYF.

The rearrangement joins TRBV20-1 to TRBJ2-7; without DNA, the TCRdb call of TRBD1 cannot be checked. Per the germline V gene, CDR1 is DFQATT and CDR2 is SNEGSKA (reference sequence). The CDR3 consists of 12 residues. CDR3: CSARNVGPLQYF.

V usage is TRBV12-3 or TRBV12-4 and J usage is TRBJ2-5. The CDR3 has 13 amino acids. The CDR3 loop is CASSFERSETQYF.

This chain connects TRBV29-1 to TRBJ2-1; TCRdb's assignment of TRBD1 cannot be checked, as there is no DNA. The V gene's germline CDR1 is SQVTM and CDR2 ANQGSEA. This CDR3 comprises 13 residues. The CDR3 sequence is CSVYGTGPREQFF.

The chain uses TRBV6-5 and TRBJ2-2; TCRdb proposes TRBD2, but this gene call is untestable without DNA. The CDR3 runs 14 residues. Germline V CDR1 and CDR2: MNHEY, SVGAGI. CDR3 loop: CASSFGPSGGELFF.

This chain connects TRBV20-1 to TRBJ2-1; there is no DNA to check the TCRdb D call of TRBD2. This CDR3 contains 14 residues. Germline V gene sequence: CDR1 DFQATT, CDR2 SNEGSKA (reference sequence). The CDR3 spells CSAGTSGGIYEQFF.

V is TRBV27 and J is TRBJ2-7; TCRdb designates TRBD1, a call that cannot be tested without DNA. CDR1 MNHEY and CDR2 SMNVEV come from the germline V gene (reference sequence). The CDR3 loop spans 14 amino acids. CDR3 protein: CASSAYRVGHEQYF.

The gene calls are TRBV29-1 and TRBJ2-7; the TRBD1 assignment by TCRdb is unverifiable without DNA. The CDR3 consists of 12 residues. Germline lookup yields CDR1 SQVTM and CDR2 ANQGSEA. This CDR3 is CSVEAGGHEQYF.

This sequence joins TRBV5-1 and TRBJ2-3; without DNA, the TCRdb call of TRBD2 cannot be checked. In germline, CDR1 is SGHRS, CDR2 YFSETQ. This CDR3 has 15 amino acids. This CDR3 reads CASSPSGRGTDTQYF.

V is TRBV20-1 and J is TRBJ2-5. CDR1 DFQATT and CDR2 SNEGSKA come from the germline V gene (reference sequence). The CDR3 is 16 amino acids. CDR3 protein: CSARALIIGSQETQYF.

CDR3 sequence reads: CSVEVTNQETQYF. V and J are TRBV29-1 and TRBJ2-5. Germline-derived CDR1 and CDR2 are SQVTM and ANQGSEA. The CDR3 is made up of 13 amino acids.